The 15 T cell receptor beta chains presented below share a single source sample, sequenced in a study of graft-versus-host responses after intestinal transplantation. Assay: immunoSEQ multiplex PCR; the TCRdb copy retains only in-frame clones and omits some. The repertoire holds 130,000 or so clones, with around nine tenths as singletons. No antigens are known for them. The sample in question was unstimulated CD4+ T cells sorted from spleen or lymph node cells, obtained before intestinal transplant. The source is a human donor who received an intestinal transplant.

The J gene is TRBJ2-2, the V gene TRBV4-2; 16 bases map to TRBD2. Germline V gene sequence: CDR1 LGHNA, CDR2 YNFKEQ. This CDR3 is built from 18 residues. Trimming took 4 bases from V and 2 from J; bases not matched to a gene: 4. CDR3 coding DNA: TGTGCCAGCAGCCCGGGACTAGCGGGGGGGATAAACACCGGGGAGCTGTTTTTT. Encoded protein: CASSPGLAGGINTGELFF.

This clone was recorded a few times. This rearrangement joins TRBV6-1 to TRBJ2-1; no clear D. The length of the CDR3 is 15 residues. V gave up 2 bases and J gave up 10 bases, with 18 bases separating them. The germline CDR1 and CDR2 sequences are MNHNS and SASEGT. The CDR3 sequence: CASSEFSPLTDEQFF. The CDR3 bases are TGTGCCAGCAGTGAATTTAGTCCCCTGACGGACGAGCAGTTCTTC.

V and J are TRBV9 and TRBJ1-1; D gene unclear. The CDR3 loop spans 14 amino acids. The V end lost 4 bases, the J end lost 4 bases, and 14 bases lay between the germline ends. Germline CDR1 is SGDLS and CDR2 is YYNGEE. CDR3 in amino acids: CASSRQGWGTEAFF. The CDR3 nucleotides are TGTGCCAGCAGCCGCCAAGGATGGGGCACTGAAGCTTTCTTT.

The V call is TRBV6-6, the J call TRBJ1-3; TRBD1 aligns across 7 bases. Germline assignment: CDR1 MNHNY and CDR2 SVGAGI (reference sequence). Trimming at V came to 0 bases and at J to 0 bases, leaving 2 bases not matched to a gene. This CDR3 region has 16 residues. This CDR3 is CASSYSGQFSGNTIYF. CDR3 sequence (DNA): TGTGCCAGCAGTTACTCGGGACAGTTCTCTGGAAACACCATATATTTT.

The sample holds one count of this clone. The chain is built from TRBV5-1 and TRBJ2-2; TRBD2 matches at 8 bases. Trimming at V came to 5 bases and at J to 3 bases, leaving 12 bases not matched to a gene. There are 17 residues in the CDR3. Per the germline V gene, CDR1 is SGHRS and CDR2 is YFSETQ. The CDR3 region has the DNA TGCGCCAGCAGGCGAACCCAAGCGGGGGTTGACACCGGGGAGCTGTTTTTT. As protein: CASRRTQAGVDTGELFF.

The count of this clone is one. This chain connects TRBV7-2 to TRBJ1-2, with D perhaps matching TRBD1 (5 bases). The CDR3 has 13 residues. Per the germline V gene, CDR1 is SGHTA and CDR2 is FQGNSA. V was clipped by 3 bases and J by 5 bases, with 10 bases between them. CDR3 region: CASSLGQGYGYTF. The CDR3 nucleotides are TGTGCCAGCAGCTTGGGGCAGGGATATGGCTACACCTTC.

This chain joins TRBV5-5 and TRBJ1-6; D gene uncertain. The CDR3 length is 16 residues. From germline, CDR1 is SGHKS and CDR2 YYEKEE (reference sequence). V shed 2 bases and J shed 7 bases, with 16 bases lying between them. As DNA, the CDR3 is TGTGCCAGCAGCTTCACCCTTGGACGGGGAAATTCACCCCTCCACTTT. Encoded protein: CASSFTLGRGNSPLHF.

CDR3 protein: CARICTGTDRPRGTYEQYF. The DNA of the CDR3 is TGTGCCAGAATCTGTACCGGGACAGATCGACCTCGGGGCACCTACGAGCAGTACTTC. The V gene is TRBV6-4, the J gene TRBJ2-5; 7 positions agree with TRBD1. The DNA end favors TRBJ2-7, so the J call may be wrong. The V gene's germline CDR1 is MRHNA and CDR2 SNTAGT. CDR3 length: 19 amino acids.

This chain connects TRBV5-4 to TRBJ1-1; D not resolved. The CDR3 loop spans 13 amino acids. Trimming took off 0 bases at V and 1 base at J, with 4 bases between the two ends. Germline CDR1 SGHNT, CDR2 YYREEE (reference sequence). This CDR3 reads CASSLGTNTEAFF. The CDR3 coding sequence is TGTGCCAGCAGCTTGGGAACGAACACTGAAGCTTTCTTT.

This clone was recorded only once. The chain carries TRBV5-6 and TRBJ1-2; D ambiguous. The CDR3 has 13 residues. Germline V gives CDR1 SGHDT, CDR2 YYEEEE. V lost 4 bases to trimming and J lost 4 bases, with 11 bases between them. The CDR3 nucleotides are TGTGCCAGCAGCCCCGACGGAGGCTATGGCTACACCTTC. Translation: CASSPDGGYGYTF.

This rearrangement joins TRBV6-1 to TRBJ1-1; no firm D call. The V end lost 6 bases, the J end lost 11 bases, and 10 bases lay between the germline ends. This CDR3 is built from 10 residues. Germline V lookup: CDR1 MNHNS, CDR2 SASEGT. CDR3 region: CASRRDEAFF. The CDR3 nucleotides read TGTGCCAGCAGGAGGGATGAGGCTTTCTTT.

CDR3 bases: TGCGCCAGCAGCTTAAGCGGAAACACCGGGGAGCTGTTTTTT. Translated, it gives CASSLSGNTGELFF. The chain couples TRBV5-1 to TRBJ2-2; weak D call: TRBD2 (5 bases). The CDR3 runs to 14 residues. The V end lost 2 bases, the J end lost 2 bases, and 7 bases lay between the germline ends. Germline CDR1 SGHRS, CDR2 YFSETQ.

The chain links TRBV12-5 to TRBJ1-2, with a weak D call TRBD1 (6 bases). Germline CDR1 LGHNT, CDR2 FRNRAP. The CDR3 spans 14 residues. V lost 7 bases and J lost 8, with 20 bases in between. The DNA for the CDR3 is TGTGCTAGTGTTAGACGGGGGGCGCGAGGGGGCTACACCTTC. Its translation is CASVRRGARGGYTF. The complete variable domain, with remaining parts taken from reference TRBV12-5 and TRBJ1-2, reads DARVTQTPRHKVTEMGQEVTMRCQPILGHNTVFWYRQTMMQGLELLAYFRNRAPLDDSGMPKDRFSAEMPDATLATLKIQPSEPRDSAVYFCASVRRGARGGYTFGSGTRLTVV.

The chain recombines TRBV19 with TRBJ2-1; D is unresolved. This CDR3 spans 14 amino acids. Trimming removed 5 bases at V and 3 bases at J, with 11 bases between. Per germline, CDR1 LNHDA and CDR2 SQIVND (reference sequence). CDR3 sequence (DNA): TGTGCCAGTAGTGAAACCGTAAGCTACAATGAGCAGTTCTTC. Its translation is CASSETVSYNEQFF.

This clone was seen only a few times. This sequence joins TRBV5-4 and TRBJ1-2, with D tentatively TRBD1 (6 bases). The CDR3 is 17 residues long. V was clipped by 4 bases and J by 0 bases, with 19 bases between them. The germline V gene encodes CDR1 SGHNT and CDR2 YYREEE (reference sequence). CDR3 sequence (DNA): TGTGCCAGCAGCCGGGGGGCGGGGACCCAAGCTAACTATGGCTACACCTTC. This codes for CASSRGAGTQANYGYTF.